This TCR beta chain stems from a study of cytomegalovirus exposure and HLA in healthy donors. Study context: A previous analysis identified 90 million to 140 million unique TCR beta sequences derived from around 200 million T cells.

PCR was performed using 60 Vbeta and 13 Jbeta primers. Authors' analysis steps: Later analysis identified tens of millions of unique TCR beta chains, roughly 11 million shared. Data came from immunoSEQ multiplex PCR; TCRdb stores just in-frame clones and leaves some out. The D gene and trimming were derived from the DNA, and the V and J assignments and clone size from that table. The sample lists about 100,000 clones; under 80% were seen once. The sample holds a few counts of this clone. Its antigen is undetermined. The CDR3 is made up of 13 amino acids. V was clipped by 5 bases and J by 6 bases; unmatched bases: 5. Germline lookup yields CDR1 KGHSH and CDR2 LQKENI. Study-wide results and caveats: An analysis that came later showed most CMV-associated TCR beta chains appearing HLA-restricted. A later analysis linked a missense DCLRE1C variant to TCR beta V- and J-gene trimming.

V is TRBV18 and J is TRBJ2-7, with 9 positions matching TRBD1. The TCR sequence derives from a woman between 18 and 29 years old in good health and CMV-seropositive. Sample: PBMCs. For the CDR3, the DNA is TGTGCCAGCTCAAGGGACAGGGAGGGCGAGCAGTACTTC. Translation gives CASSRDREGEQYF. Looking up the rest from reference TRBV18 and TRBJ2-7 gives the full variable domain: NAGVMQNPRHLVRRRGQEARLRCSPMKGHSHVYWYRQLPEEGLKFMVYLQKENIIDESGMPKERFSAEFPKEGPSILRIQQVVRGDSAAYFCASSRDREGEQYFGPGTRLTVT.